The 18 T cell receptor beta chains in this list originate from one sample, sequenced in a study of cytomegalovirus exposure and HLA in healthy donors. PCR amplification relied on 60 Vbeta primers (plus 13 Jbeta primers). Libraries were prepared by immunoSEQ multiplex PCR; TCRdb keeps only in-frame clonotypes and omits some of them. Of around 120,000 clones listed, 75% to 85% were seen once; the top ten hold 2.5% to 3.5%. The specimen sequenced was PBMCs. Every receptor here comes from a male donor in good health and CMV-seronegative.

This chain joins TRBV5-8 and TRBJ2-6; no clear D gene. CDR1 and CDR2 (germline): SGHTS, YDEGEE. This CDR3 is built from 14 residues. The V end was cut by 4 bases, the J end by 2 bases, with 7 bases between. The DNA of the CDR3 is TGTGCCAGCAGCCGCACGGCTGGGGCCAACGTCCTGACTTTC. Residues: CASSRTAGANVLTF.

The V gene is TRBV15, the J gene TRBJ1-2; D call uncertain. Germline CDR1 and CDR2: LNHNV and YYDKDF (reference sequence). The length of the CDR3 is 15 residues. V was clipped by 5 bases and J by 4 bases, with 17 bases between them. The CDR3 is CATSETPPLPYGYTF. The DNA of the CDR3 is TGTGCCACCAGCGAAACTCCTCCTCTGCCCTATGGCTACACCTTC.

The chain uses TRBV12-5 and TRBJ2-5; 8 positions match TRBD1. The CDR3 totals 14 residues. Germline V lookup: CDR1 LGHNT, CDR2 FRNRAP. The trim removed 6 bases at V and 3 bases at J, leaving 6 bases unmatched. CDR3 sequence reads: CASGSGTGKETQYF. The CDR3 region has the DNA TGTGCTAGTGGCTCCGGGACAGGAAAAGAGACCCAGTACTTC.

This clone has only a few counts. J is TRBJ1-1 and V is TRBV18, with 7 bases lining up with TRBD1. The CDR3 spans 16 residues. Germline assignment: CDR1 KGHSH and CDR2 LQKENI. The trim removed 1 base at V and 4 bases at J, leaving 9 bases unmatched. The CDR3 is CASSPLEGGGSTEAFF. CDR3 sequence (DNA): TGTGCCAGCTCACCACTCGAAGGGGGCGGATCCACTGAAGCTTTCTTT. The full variable domain, with the rest looked up from reference TRBV18 and TRBJ1-1, is NAGVMQNPRHLVRRRGQEARLRCSPMKGHSHVYWYRQLPEEGLKFMVYLQKENIIDESGMPKERFSAEFPKEGPSILRIQQVVRGDSAAYFCASSPLEGGGSTEAFFGQGTRLTVV.

The rearrangement links TRBV9 to TRBJ2-1; tentatively, D is TRBD1 (6 bases). CDR3 size: 16 residues. V lost 3 bases, J lost 1 base, and 14 bases lay in between. Germline-derived CDR1 and CDR2 are SGDLS and YYNGEE. DNA of the CDR3: TGTGCCAGCAGCGCACGAGGGACACCTTCCTACAATGAGCAGTTCTTC. Its translation: CASSARGTPSYNEQFF. The full variable domain, with the rest looked up from reference TRBV9 and TRBJ2-1, is DSGVTQTPKHLITATGQRVTLRCSPRSGDLSVYWYQQSLDQGLQFLIQYYNGEERAKGNILERFSAQQFPDLHSELNLSSLELGDSALYFCASSARGTPSYNEQFFGPGTRLTVL.

V and J are TRBV6-1 and TRBJ2-7; 13 nucleotides match TRBD2. This CDR3 has 16 amino acids. V shed 1 base and J 6 bases; nucleotides not matched to a gene: 6. The germline V gene encodes CDR1 MNHNS and CDR2 SASEGT. Written as DNA, the CDR3 is TGTGCCAGCAGTGAAGGACTAGCGGGAGGAGCCCGCGAGCAGTACTTC. It translates to CASSEGLAGGAREQYF.

The rearrangement links TRBV2 to TRBJ1-3, with 7 bases that match TRBD1. Trimming at V came to 6 bases and at J to 2 bases, leaving 7 bases not matched to a gene. Germline CDR1 SNHLY, CDR2 FYNNEI. CDR3 length: 15 amino acids. As DNA, the CDR3 is TGTGCCAGCAGACTCACGACAGGGCCTGGAAACACCATATATTTT. The encoded protein is CASRLTTGPGNTIYF.

The chain combines TRBV6-5 with TRBJ1-6; D is uncertain. Germline V gene data show CDR1 as MNHEY and CDR2 as SVGAGI. CDR3 size: 13 residues. V was cut by 0 bases and J by 11 bases, with 8 bases left in between. The CDR3, as DNA: TGTGCCAGCAGTTACTCGGCCCCCCCACCCCTCCACTTT. Translating it yields CASSYSAPPPLHF.

V gene TRBV5-6 combines with J gene TRBJ2-3; D may be TRBD1 (5 bases). CDR3 length equals 14 residues. V lost 0 bases and J 5 bases, leaving 10 bases between the germline ends. Looked up from germline, CDR1 is SGHDT and CDR2 is YYEEEE. CDR3 region: CASSLGTFIDTQYF. As DNA, the CDR3 is TGTGCCAGCAGCTTGGGGACATTTATAGATACGCAGTATTTT.

V usage is TRBV28 and J usage is TRBJ2-2; tentatively, D is TRBD1 (6 bases). The germline V gene encodes CDR1 MDHEN and CDR2 SYDVKM. CDR3 length equals 11 residues. CDR3 region: CGTGRTGELFF. The CDR3 coding sequence is TGTGGAACAGGGCGGACCGGGGAGCTGTTTTTT.

The chain uses TRBV7-2 and TRBJ2-2; maybe TRBD2 (5 bases). There are 14 residues in the CDR3. Germline V lookup: CDR1 SGHTA, CDR2 FQGNSA. V lost 5 bases, J lost 8 bases, and 15 bases lay in between. DNA of the CDR3: TGTGCCAGCAGCCTCATTCCTAGCCCTGGGGAGCTGTTTTTT. Amino acids: CASSLIPSPGELFF. The complete variable domain, with remaining parts taken from reference TRBV7-2 and TRBJ2-2, reads GAGVSQSPSNKVTEKGKDVELRCDPISGHTALYWYRQSLGQGLEFLIYFQGNSAPDKSGLPSDRFSAERTGGSVSTLTIQRTQQEDSAVYLCASSLIPSPGELFFGEGSRLTVL.

V usage is TRBV4-3 and J usage is TRBJ1-4; 11 bases line up with TRBD1. The CDR3 spans 16 residues. Germline V gene lookup returns CDR1 LGHNA and CDR2 YSLEER. V shed 0 bases, J shed 6 bases, and the junction held 3 bases outside the gene matches. The CDR3 loop is CASSQDRGQGDEKLFF. The DNA of the CDR3 is TGCGCCAGCAGCCAAGATCGGGGACAGGGGGATGAAAAACTGTTTTTT.

In its sample, this clone was seen a few times. The chain is built from TRBV4-3 and TRBJ1-4; D remains ambiguous. Germline V lookup: CDR1 LGHNA, CDR2 YSLEER. V lost 0 bases and J lost 10, with 15 bases in between. The CDR3 is 15 residues long. CDR3 amino acids: CASSQDQIPGGKLFF. The DNA for the CDR3 is TGCGCCAGCAGCCAAGATCAGATACCCGGAGGAAAACTGTTTTTT.

The genes are TRBV6-1 and TRBJ2-2; D is undetermined. Trimming took off 7 bases at V and 1 base at J, with 10 bases between the two ends. The CDR3 runs 14 residues. Per germline, CDR1 MNHNS and CDR2 SASEGT. The CDR3 bases are TGTGCCAGCATTACGCCAGGGAACACCGGGGAGCTGTTTTTT. It specifies CASITPGNTGELFF.

This clone appeared a single time. This chain uses TRBV7-9 with TRBJ2-1, with 13 nucleotides matching TRBD2. The CDR3 runs to 17 residues. Germline V gene lookup returns CDR1 SEHNR and CDR2 FQNEAQ (reference sequence). V lost 1 base, J lost 7 bases, and 7 bases stayed unmatched. The CDR3 DNA follows: TGTGCCAGCAGCTTAGGGACTAGCGGGAGTTCCGTGAATGAGCAGTTCTTC. This sequence encodes CASSLGTSGSSVNEQFF.

To note about this clone: One end of the junction varies from germline; a read error may be responsible. The rearrangement links TRBV7-9 to TRBJ2-5; 8 bases align to TRBD1. The CDR3 consists of 16 residues. Germline V gene lookup returns CDR1 SEHNR and CDR2 FQNEAQ (reference sequence). CDR3 in DNA: TGTTCCAGCAGCTTAGGTGACAGGGGTTTCCAAGAGACCCAGTACTTC. Protein product: CSSSLGDRGFQETQYF.

The V and J genes are TRBV18 and TRBJ1-3, with D perhaps matching TRBD1 (5 bases). CDR1 KGHSH and CDR2 LQKENI come from the germline V gene. The V end lost 2 bases, the J end lost 2 bases, and 13 bases lay between the germline ends. The CDR3 runs to 16 residues. CDR3 region: CASSPNRQATGNTIYF. In nucleotides, the CDR3 is TGTGCCAGCTCACCAAACAGGCAGGCAACTGGAAACACCATATATTTT.

The J gene is TRBJ2-7, the V gene TRBV15; 8 positions match TRBD1. The length of the CDR3 is 15 residues. Trimming cost V 5 bases and J 6 bases; bases outside gene matches: 12. Per germline, CDR1 LNHNV and CDR2 YYDKDF (reference sequence). CDR3 sequence: CATSGLRTGIGEQYF. CDR3 bases: TGTGCCACCAGCGGGCTTAGGACAGGGATCGGCGAGCAGTACTTC.